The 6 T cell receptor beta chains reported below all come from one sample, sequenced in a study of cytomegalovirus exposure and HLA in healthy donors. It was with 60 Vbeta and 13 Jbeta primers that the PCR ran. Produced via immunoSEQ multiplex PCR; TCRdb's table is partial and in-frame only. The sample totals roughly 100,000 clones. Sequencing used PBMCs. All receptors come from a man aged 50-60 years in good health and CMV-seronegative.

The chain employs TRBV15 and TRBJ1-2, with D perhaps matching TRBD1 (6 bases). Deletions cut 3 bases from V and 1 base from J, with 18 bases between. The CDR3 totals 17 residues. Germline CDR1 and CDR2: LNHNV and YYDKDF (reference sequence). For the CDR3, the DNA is TGTGCCACCAGCAGGAAGGACAGTTGGCTTTTTAACTATGGCTACACCTTC. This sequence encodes CATSRKDSWLFNYGYTF.

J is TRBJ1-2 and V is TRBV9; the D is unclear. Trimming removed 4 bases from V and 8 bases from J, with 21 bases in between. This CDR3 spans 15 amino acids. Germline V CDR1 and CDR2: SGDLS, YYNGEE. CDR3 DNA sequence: TGTGCCAGCAGCCCATCCACAGTCTCCCCGCAGGGCTACACCTTC. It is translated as CASSPSTVSPQGYTF.

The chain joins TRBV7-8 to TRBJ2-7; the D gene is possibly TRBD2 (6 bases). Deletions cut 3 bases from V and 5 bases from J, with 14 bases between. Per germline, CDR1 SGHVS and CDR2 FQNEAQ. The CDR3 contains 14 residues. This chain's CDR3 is CASSFPGLAHEQYF. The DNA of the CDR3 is TGTGCCAGCAGCTTCCCGGGGCTAGCGCACGAGCAGTACTTC.

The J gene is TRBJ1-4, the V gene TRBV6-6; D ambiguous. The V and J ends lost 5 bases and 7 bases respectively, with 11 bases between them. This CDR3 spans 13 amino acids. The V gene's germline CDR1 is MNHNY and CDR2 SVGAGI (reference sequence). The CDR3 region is CASSLSEVEKLFF. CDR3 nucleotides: TGTGCCAGCAGTCTCTCGGAGGTTGAAAAACTGTTTTTT.

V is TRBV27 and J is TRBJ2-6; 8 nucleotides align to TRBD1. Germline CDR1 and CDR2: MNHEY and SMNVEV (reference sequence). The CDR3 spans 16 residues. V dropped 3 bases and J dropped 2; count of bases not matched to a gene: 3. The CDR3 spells CASSFSGGTGANVLTF. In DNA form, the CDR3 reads TGTGCCAGCAGTTTCTCAGGGGGCACTGGGGCCAACGTCCTGACTTTC.

DNA for the CDR3: TGTGCCAGTAGATCACGGATAGCGATCACAGATACGCAGTATTTT. It codes for CASRSRIAITDTQYF. The gene calls are TRBV19 and TRBJ2-3; tentative D call: TRBD2 (5 bases). CDR1 and CDR2 from the germline V gene are LNHDA and SQIVND (reference sequence). This CDR3 contains 15 residues. Trimming took off 6 bases at V and 2 bases at J, with 15 bases between the two ends.